The 2 T cell receptor beta chains below come from one sample, sequenced in a study of blood T cell repertoires in COVID-19. Some clones are missing from TCRdb's copy, which holds only in-frame ones; the method was immunoSEQ multiplex PCR. This table has approximately 300,000 clones, around 90% appearing once. The material sequenced was peripheral blood. The receptors come from a woman aged 45-65 years with COVID-19, enrolled during active disease.

The chain is built from TRBV7-9 and TRBJ2-3; 11 bases agree with TRBD2. Germline values: CDR1 SEHNR, CDR2 FQNEAQ (reference sequence). This CDR3 region has 17 residues. The V and J ends lost 3 bases and 0 bases, in that order; junction bases with no gene match: 5. In DNA, the CDR3 is TGTGCCAGCAGCTTCCCGACTAGCGGGATCAGCACAGATACGCAGTATTTT. Residues: CASSFPTSGISTDTQYF.

This chain joins TRBV4-1 and TRBJ1-1; TRBD1 matches at 7 bases. The CDR3 covers 15 residues. The junction had 5 bases not matched to a gene; V was cut back by 1 base and J by 3 bases. Germline CDR1 reads MGHRA; CDR2 reads YSYEKL. The CDR3 sequence is CASSQGGQSYTEAFF. CDR3 nucleotide sequence: TGCGCCAGCAGCCAAGGGGGACAGAGTTACACTGAAGCTTTCTTT.